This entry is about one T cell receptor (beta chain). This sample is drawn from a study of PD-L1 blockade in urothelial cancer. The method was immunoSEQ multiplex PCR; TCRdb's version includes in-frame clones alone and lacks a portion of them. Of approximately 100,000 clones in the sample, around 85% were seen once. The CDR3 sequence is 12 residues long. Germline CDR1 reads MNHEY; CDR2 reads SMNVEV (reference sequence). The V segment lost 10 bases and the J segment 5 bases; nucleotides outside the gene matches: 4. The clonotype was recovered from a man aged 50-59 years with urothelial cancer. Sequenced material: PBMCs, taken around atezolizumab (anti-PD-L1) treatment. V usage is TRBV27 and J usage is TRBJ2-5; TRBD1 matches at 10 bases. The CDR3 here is CATRDRGETQYF. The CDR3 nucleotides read TGTGCCACCAGGGACAGGGGTGAGACCCAGTACTTC.